This TCR beta chain was sequenced for a study of T cell responses to AZD1222 COVID-19 vaccine. The study's findings and limits: Donors in the cohort were predominantly white British and more often female, and clonal diversity was possibly underestimated. At baseline, just a handful of AZD1222 recipients tested seropositive. The study found vaccine-associated CD4 TCRs spanning spike, dominant at 160-218 and 743-854.

Germline loops: CDR1 LGHDT, CDR2 YNNKEL (reference sequence). V lost 0 bases and J lost 7, with 10 bases in between. The CDR3 runs 14 residues. As concerns this clone: Its antigen is unknown.

The method was immunoSEQ multiplex PCR; TCRdb's version includes in-frame clones alone and lacks a portion of them. There are 65,000 to 75,000 clones in the sample; roughly 80% occur only once, and around 21% lies in the top ten. J is TRBJ2-1 and V is TRBV3-1 (or the pseudogene TRBV3-2); maybe TRBD2 (7 bases). The sequence was obtained from an adult in good health. The sequenced sample was peripheral blood, obtained on day 0 of AZD1222 vaccination. CDR3 coding DNA: TGTGCCAGCAGCCAAGAAAGGGGGGGTAATGAGCAGTTCTTC. Translating gives CASSQERGGNEQFF.